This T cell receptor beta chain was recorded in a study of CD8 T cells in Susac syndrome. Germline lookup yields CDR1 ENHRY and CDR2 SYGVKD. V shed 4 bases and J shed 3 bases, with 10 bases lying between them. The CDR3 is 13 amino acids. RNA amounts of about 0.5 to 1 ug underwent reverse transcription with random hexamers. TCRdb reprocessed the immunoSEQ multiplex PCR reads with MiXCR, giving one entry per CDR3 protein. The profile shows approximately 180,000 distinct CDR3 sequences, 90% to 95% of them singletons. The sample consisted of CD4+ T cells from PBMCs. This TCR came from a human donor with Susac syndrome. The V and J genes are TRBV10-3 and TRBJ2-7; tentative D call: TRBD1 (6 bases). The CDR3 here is CAISGTENYEQYF. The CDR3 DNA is TGTGCCATCAGTGGGACAGAGAACTACGAGCAGTACTTC.